One and the same sample provided the 10 T cell receptor beta chains below, sequenced in a study of siplizumab effects on memory and regulatory T cells. Measured with immunoSEQ multiplex PCR; TCRdb has only the in-frame clones, and not every one. The sample contains about 50,000 clones, roughly 90% of which appear only once. Sequenced: naive CD8+ T cells sorted from blood. All receptors come from a human donor in good health.

This chain connects TRBV2 to TRBJ2-7; possibly TRBD1 for D (5 bases). This CDR3 region has 14 residues. The germline V gene encodes CDR1 SNHLY and CDR2 FYNNEI. The V gene lost 3 bases and the J gene lost 2 bases, with 11 bases spanning the gap. The CDR3 protein is CASSEYDSTYEQYF. DNA for the CDR3: TGTGCCAGCAGTGAGTACGACAGTACCTACGAGCAGTACTTC.

The genes are TRBV27 and TRBJ2-1, with D unclear. Germline loops: CDR1 MNHEY, CDR2 SMNVEV (reference sequence). Trimming cost V 4 bases and J 9 bases, with 10 bases left between them. The CDR3 loop spans 12 amino acids. In DNA, the CDR3 is TGTGCCAGCAGTTCCTCTATGGTTGAGCAGTTCTTC. It yields the protein CASSSSMVEQFF.

The chain has TRBV27 and TRBJ2-1, with D perhaps TRBD2 (6 bases). The germline V gene has CDR1 MNHEY and CDR2 SMNVEV (reference sequence). The V end was cut by 2 bases, the J end by 6 bases, with 11 bases between. There are 14 residues in the CDR3. The CDR3: CASSLVAAVNEQFF. DNA for the CDR3: TGTGCCAGCAGTTTAGTAGCGGCCGTCAATGAGCAGTTCTTC.

The genes are TRBV11-1 and TRBJ2-1, with 14 bases fitting TRBD2. Germline loops: CDR1 SGHAT, CDR2 FQDESV (reference sequence). The J segment lost 8 bases and the V segment lost 5 bases, leaving 8 bases of the junction unmatched. The CDR3 totals 16 residues. CDR3 region: CASSLGTSGSSDEQFF. The CDR3 DNA reads as TGTGCCAGCAGCCTAGGGACTAGCGGGAGTAGCGATGAGCAGTTCTTC.

This chain uses TRBV6-5 with TRBJ2-7, with D perhaps matching TRBD1 (6 bases). CDR1 is MNHEY, CDR2 SVGAGI, per germline. CDR3 length: 12 amino acids. V lost 6 bases to trimming and J lost 4 bases, with 10 bases between them. CDR3 nucleotide sequence: TGTGCCAGCAGCCAGGACAGTTACGAGCAGTACTTC. Translating it yields CASSQDSYEQYF.

This CDR3 reads CASSLTTGLADTQYF. CDR3 nucleotide sequence: TGCGCCAGCAGCCTCACAACAGGGCTCGCAGATACGCAGTATTTT. The genes are TRBV4-1 and TRBJ2-3; perhaps TRBD1 as D (6 bases). V was shortened by 4 bases and J by 4 bases, with 15 bases between the two germline ends. Germline V lookup: CDR1 MGHRA, CDR2 YSYEKL. This CDR3 comprises 15 residues.

The rearrangement links TRBV4-1 to TRBJ2-5; 7 nucleotides line up with TRBD1. From germline, CDR1 is MGHRA and CDR2 YSYEKL. The junction had 10 bases not matched to a gene; V was cut back by 0 bases and J by 3 bases. CDR3 length equals 17 residues. DNA of the CDR3: TGCGCCAGCAGCCAAGATAGCACAGGGGTAGGGGAAGAGACCCAGTACTTC. Residues: CASSQDSTGVGEETQYF.

The chain joins TRBV11-2 to TRBJ1-2, with D possibly TRBD1 on 6 matching bases. The V gene lost 2 bases and the J gene lost 3 bases, with 7 bases spanning the gap. CDR1 is SGHAT and CDR2 is FQNNGV in the germline V gene. This CDR3 is built from 13 residues. CDR3 in DNA: TGTGCCAGCAGCTTATCAGGGGACTATGGCTACACCTTC. Its protein is CASSLSGDYGYTF.

The chain links TRBV5-1 to TRBJ1-1; D possibly corresponds to TRBD1 (6 bases). Deletions cut 2 bases from V and 0 bases from J, with 11 bases between. CDR3 size: 15 residues. Germline-derived CDR1 and CDR2 are SGHRS and YFSETQ. The CDR3: CASSLIQGLNTEAFF. The CDR3 DNA reads as TGCGCCAGCAGCTTAATACAGGGCCTGAACACTGAAGCTTTCTTT.

J is TRBJ2-5 and V is TRBV2; D may be TRBD1 (5 bases). The DNA end is more similar to TRBJ2-7, so the J call may be wrong. Germline V gene lookup returns CDR1 SNHLY and CDR2 FYNNEI. The CDR3 has 13 residues. CDR3 loop: CASNGQTIYEQYF. As DNA, the CDR3 is TGTGCCAGCAACGGACAAACCATCTACGAGCAGTACTTC.